This T cell receptor (beta chain) was identified during a study of control samples from healthy donors and cancer patients. Assay: immunoSEQ multiplex PCR; the TCRdb copy retains only in-frame clones and omits some. The table has more than 95,000 clones, about 89% seen once. CDR1 and CDR2 (germline): MNHEY, SVGAGI. This CDR3 is built from 14 residues. Trimming left V 7 bases short and J 3 bases short, with 12 bases between. The rearrangement joins TRBV6-5 to TRBJ1-4, with D possibly matching TRBD1 (6 bases). The receptor was isolated from a man in his sixties in good health. The sequenced material came from blood. This CDR3 reads CASTGQKANEKLFF. The CDR3 DNA reads as TGTGCCAGCACTGGACAGAAGGCTAATGAAAAACTGTTTTTT.